A single sample is the source of the 14 T cell receptor beta chains below, sequenced in a study of T cell changes during pregnancy in multiple sclerosis (dated by TCRdb to between 2017 and 2020). Receptor libraries were prepared by the immunoSEQ multiplex PCR assay. TCRdb limited this immuneACCESS table to in-frame rearrangements with V and J called. A share of clones is missing; checked studies link under half to unresolved V genes, and the rest is unexplained. Counted in this sample were 30,000 to 35,000 clones; about 87% of them appeared once. The ten largest clonotypes hold 9.7% of the sample. The sample in question was CD8+ T cells from peripheral blood mononuclear cells, obtained in the first trimester of pregnancy. The receptors originated from a female donor with multiple sclerosis, enrolled in a pregnancy study.

This chain links TRBV7-9 with TRBJ1-4; D possibly corresponds to TRBD1 (6 bases). Germline CDR1 is SEHNR and CDR2 is FQNEAQ (reference sequence). The V end lost 1 base, the J end lost 6 bases, and 15 bases lay between the germline ends. The CDR3 is made up of 16 amino acids. CDR3 protein: CASSLGGDRIYEKLFF. For the CDR3, the DNA is TGTGCCAGCAGCTTAGGCGGCGACAGGATTTATGAAAAACTGTTTTTT.

The chain uses TRBV4-1 and TRBJ2-5; TRBD1 might be the D (6 bases). The CDR3 is made up of 15 amino acids. Looked up from germline, CDR1 is MGHRA and CDR2 is YSYEKL. V was pared by 0 bases and J by 5 bases, with 13 bases between. Here the CDR3 reads CASSQEIGGRETQYF. DNA of the CDR3: TGCGCCAGCAGCCAAGAGATTGGGGGCCGGGAGACCCAGTACTTC.

A word on this clone: The junction departs from germline at one end; a sequencing error may be responsible. The chain is built from TRBV13 and TRBJ2-7; D could derive from TRBD1 or TRBD2 (6 bases each). This CDR3 is built from 14 residues. Germline V CDR1 and CDR2: PRHDT, FYEKMQ (reference sequence). The CDR3 coding sequence is TGTGCCAGCAGTTTAGGAGGGGGATCCTACGAGCAGTACTTC. This gives the protein CASSLGGGSYEQYF.

The sample holds one count of this clone. The chain recombines TRBV13 with TRBJ2-5; possible D gene TRBD2, 6 bases. Germline V lookup: CDR1 PRHDT, CDR2 FYEKMQ (reference sequence). Trimming pared 0 bases from V and 4 bases from J, leaving 12 bases between. CDR3 length equals 15 residues. As DNA, the CDR3 is TGTGCCAGCAGCTTAGGAACGACTAGTTTAGAGACCCAGTACTTC. Protein: CASSLGTTSLETQYF.

The chain joins TRBV7-9 to TRBJ2-3, with 10 positions matching TRBD2. This CDR3 spans 12 amino acids. J was trimmed by 9 bases and V by 4 bases; bases with no gene match: 1. Germline V lookup: CDR1 SEHNR, CDR2 FQNEAQ (reference sequence). CDR3 nucleotide sequence: TGTGCCAGCAGCTCGGGACTAGCGACGCAGTATTTT. It yields the protein CASSSGLATQYF. The whole variable domain, remainder taken from reference TRBV7-9 and TRBJ2-3, is DTGVSQNPRHKITKRGQNVTFRCDPISEHNRLYWYRQTLGQGPEFLTYFQNEAQLEKSRLLSDRFSAERPKGSFSTLEIQRTEQGDSAMYLCASSSGLATQYFGPGTRLTVL.

CDR3 amino acids: CASSYLNEQFF. The DNA for the CDR3 is TGTGCCAGCAGTTACCTCAATGAGCAGTTCTTC. The chain is built from TRBV6-5 and TRBJ2-1; no definite D call. V was clipped by 2 bases and J by 6 bases, with 2 bases between them. Germline V gene lookup returns CDR1 MNHEY and CDR2 SVGAGI. CDR3 length: 11 amino acids.

The chain links TRBV4-1 to TRBJ1-1; 8 bases align to TRBD1. Germline loops: CDR1 MGHRA, CDR2 YSYEKL. V trimming: 2 bases; J trimming: 0 bases; junction bases outside the gene matches: 11. This CDR3 comprises 18 residues. The CDR3 is CASSQSQGAEDMNTEAFF. CDR3 in DNA: TGCGCCAGCAGCCAATCCCAGGGGGCCGAAGACATGAACACTGAAGCTTTCTTT.

The chain uses TRBV30 and TRBJ2-1, with D tentatively TRBD1 (5 bases). V was shortened by 5 bases and J by 5 bases, with 13 bases between the two germline ends. The length of the CDR3 is 13 residues. The V gene's germline CDR1 is GTSNPN and CDR2 SVGIG (reference sequence). CDR3 loop: CAWGQTADNEQFF. CDR3 DNA: TGTGCCTGGGGTCAGACAGCTGACAATGAGCAGTTCTTC.

The gene calls are TRBV27 and TRBJ2-5; D may be TRBD2 (5 bases). Germline CDR1 is MNHEY and CDR2 is SMNVEV (reference sequence). The ends were cut back, 2 bases at V and 2 bases at J, with 15 bases in the middle. CDR3 length: 16 amino acids. The CDR3 bases are TGTGCCAGCAGTTTAAGTCCGGGGTCGTATCAAGAGACCCAGTACTTC. Protein sequence: CASSLSPGSYQETQYF.

This clone is medium-sized by share. The chain couples TRBV30 to TRBJ2-4; 7 nucleotides agree with TRBD2. V gave up 0 bases and J gave up 8 bases; unmatched junction bases: 7. Germline CDR1 GTSNPN, CDR2 SVGIG (reference sequence). The CDR3 totals 14 residues. As DNA, the CDR3 is TGTGCCTGGAGTGTAAAGCGGGATATTGACATTCAGTACTTC. Protein: CAWSVKRDIDIQYF.

V usage is TRBV6-5 and J usage is TRBJ2-7, with D unclear. Trimming left V 0 bases short and J 2 bases short, with 14 bases between. CDR1 is MNHEY, CDR2 SVGAGI, per germline. CDR3 length equals 16 residues. The CDR3 DNA reads TGTGCCAGCAGTTACTCGAAAGGCGCCAGGACCTACGAGCAGTACTTC. It yields the protein CASSYSKGARTYEQYF.

The chain recombines TRBV5-4 with TRBJ1-2, with 7 positions matching TRBD1. The ends lost 0 bases at V and 8 bases at J; junction bases unmatched: 10. This CDR3 region has 15 residues. Germline V gene data show CDR1 as SGHNT and CDR2 as YYREEE (reference sequence). The CDR3 region is CASSLVQGSWEGYTF. CDR3 bases: TGTGCCAGCAGCTTGGTACAGGGGTCGTGGGAAGGCTACACCTTC.

Here the CDR3 DNA reads TGTGCCAGCAGTCCACCAGACAGTACCTACGAGCAGTACTTC. Its protein product is CASSPPDSTYEQYF. V is TRBV2 and J is TRBJ2-7, with D maybe TRBD1 (5 bases). The germline CDR1 and CDR2 sequences are SNHLY and FYNNEI. V gave up 5 bases and J gave up 2 bases, with 13 bases separating them. The CDR3 runs to 14 residues.

In DNA form, the CDR3 reads TGTGCCAGCAGTGAATCTGCTAGCGGGGGCAATGAGCAGTTCTTC. Translation: CASSESASGGNEQFF. This sequence joins TRBV6-1 and TRBJ2-1; TRBD2 matches 10 bases. The V gene end was trimmed by 2 bases and the J gene end by 6 bases; junction bases not matched to a gene: 4. The CDR3 spans 15 residues. Germline CDR1 is MNHNS and CDR2 is SASEGT.